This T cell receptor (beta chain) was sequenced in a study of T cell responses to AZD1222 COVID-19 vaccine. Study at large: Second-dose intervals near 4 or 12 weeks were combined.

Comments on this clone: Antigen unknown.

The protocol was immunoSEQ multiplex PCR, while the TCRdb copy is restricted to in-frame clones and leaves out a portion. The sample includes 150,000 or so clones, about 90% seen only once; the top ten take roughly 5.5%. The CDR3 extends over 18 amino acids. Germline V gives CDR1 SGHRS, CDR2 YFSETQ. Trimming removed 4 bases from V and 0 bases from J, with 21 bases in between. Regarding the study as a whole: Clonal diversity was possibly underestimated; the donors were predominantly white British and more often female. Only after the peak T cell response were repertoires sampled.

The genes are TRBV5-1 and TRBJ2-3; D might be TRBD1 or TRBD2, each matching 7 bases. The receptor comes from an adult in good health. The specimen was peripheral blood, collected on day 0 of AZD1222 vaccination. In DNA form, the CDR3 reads TGCGCCAGCAGCCGCGAAGGGGGCCAGCGGGGTAGCACAGATACGCAGTATTTT. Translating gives CASSREGGQRGSTDTQYF.